The TCR beta chain under discussion was sequenced for a study of T cell responses to AZD1222 COVID-19 vaccine. Findings and limits, study-wide: White British donors predominated, females outnumbered males, and clonal diversity was possibly underestimated. Spike as a whole was targeted by vaccine-associated CD4 TCRs, dominant at 160-218 and 743-854. Reports say nearly half of spike-specific TCRs go after unmutated variant regions. No day 14 peak samples; only post-peak repertoires were characterized.

The V end lost 5 bases, the J end lost 2 bases, and 16 bases lay between the germline ends. The germline CDR1 and CDR2 sequences are SGHTA and FQGNSA. The CDR3 extends over 15 amino acids. A note on this clone: The antigen remains unidentified.

Here immunoSEQ multiplex PCR was the method, and the copy in TCRdb shows in-frame clones only, minus some. The sample has more than 100,000 clones, 80% to 90% seen once. The source of this sequence is an adult in good health. This chain joins TRBV7-2 and TRBJ2-7; D may be TRBD2 (5 bases). The specimen comprised peripheral blood, sampled on day 0 of AZD1222 vaccination. This CDR3 reads CASSMGEGRAYEQYF. The CDR3 DNA reads TGTGCCAGCAGCATGGGAGAGGGAAGGGCCTACGAGCAGTACTTC.